What follows are 22 T cell receptor beta chains derived from one specimen sequenced in a study of T cell clonotyping in hematopoietic cell transplantation. Profiling relied on immunoSEQ multiplex PCR, and the TCRdb table lists in-frame clones only, not all of them. The table lists more than 65,000 clones, around 94% of them singletons. Sequencing was done on a sample of peripheral blood mononuclear cells. These receptors were obtained from a man aged 50-59 years in good health. Some clones in this sample may be carry-over from other donors' samples.

The V and J genes are TRBV5-1 and TRBJ1-1; 7 nucleotides align to TRBD1. Germline CDR1 is SGHRS and CDR2 is YFSETQ. With 0 bases clipped from V and 0 bases from J, the junction kept 5 bases outside the gene matches. The length of the CDR3 is 16 residues. The CDR3, as DNA: TGCGCCAGCAGCTTGGCCAGGGGGGCCATGAACACTGAAGCTTTCTTT. It is translated as CASSLARGAMNTEAFF.

The CDR3, as DNA: TGTGCCAGCAGCTTGGGGATGGACGACAGACTATACACTGAAGCTTTCTTT. Its translation: CASSLGMDDRLYTEAFF. The rearrangement joins TRBV5-6 to TRBJ1-1; maybe TRBD1 (5 bases). The germline gives CDR1 SGHDT, CDR2 YYEEEE. V lost 0 bases to trimming and J lost 3 bases, with 18 bases between them. The CDR3 is 17 residues long.

This clone was observed a single time. The CDR3 is CASGDRPHSGNTIYF. The CDR3, as DNA: TGTGCCAGTGGGGACAGACCTCACTCTGGAAACACCATATATTTT. The chain uses TRBV28 and TRBJ1-3, with 7 positions matching TRBD1. Per the germline V gene, CDR1 is MDHEN and CDR2 is SYDVKM. This CDR3 has 15 residues. J gave up 0 bases and V 9 bases, and 8 bases lay outside the gene matches.

The rearrangement links TRBV7-2 to TRBJ2-5, with D possibly TRBD1 on 6 matching bases. The V end was cut by 3 bases, the J end by 6 bases, with 11 bases between. Germline V gives CDR1 SGHTA, CDR2 FQGNSA. This CDR3 spans 13 amino acids. As DNA, the CDR3 is TGTGCCAGCAGCTTTAAAGGACAGAAGACCCAGTACTTC. The encoded protein is CASSFKGQKTQYF.

The rearrangement joins TRBV6-5 to TRBJ2-7; 11 bases match TRBD2. V lost 0 bases to trimming and J lost 2 bases; unmatched junction nucleotides: 3. This CDR3 is 16 amino acids long. CDR1 is MNHEY, CDR2 SVGAGI, per germline. Here the CDR3 DNA reads TGTGCCAGCAGTTACTCCGGGACTAGCGGTACCTACGAGCAGTACTTC. It codes for CASSYSGTSGTYEQYF.

The chain combines TRBV27 with TRBJ1-1, with D possibly matching TRBD1 (6 bases). Germline assignment: CDR1 MNHEY and CDR2 SMNVEV (reference sequence). The CDR3 is 14 amino acids. Trimming left V 2 bases short and J 1 base short, with 8 bases between. CDR3 coding DNA: TGTGCCAGCAGTTTACAGGGGCAGAACACTGAAGCTTTCTTT. Translating gives CASSLQGQNTEAFF.

J is TRBJ2-3 and V is TRBV6-5, with TRBD2 identical over 9 bases. CDR3 length: 15 residues. With 6 bases clipped from V and 3 bases from J, the junction kept 7 bases outside the gene matches. Germline values: CDR1 MNHEY, CDR2 SVGAGI. The CDR3 loop reads CASSHLAGVTDTQYF. CDR3 nucleotide sequence: TGTGCCAGCAGCCACTTAGCGGGAGTAACAGATACGCAGTATTTT.

The genes are TRBV5-1 and TRBJ2-3; TRBD2 aligns across 11 bases. The germline gives CDR1 SGHRS, CDR2 YFSETQ. The J segment lost 5 bases and the V segment lost 2 bases, leaving 7 bases of the junction unmatched. CDR3 length equals 16 residues. For the CDR3, the DNA is TGCGCCAGCAGCTTACCGACTAGCGGGAAAGTAGATACGCAGTATTTT. Translating gives CASSLPTSGKVDTQYF.

CDR3 sequence: CASSLWGRTEAFF. The CDR3 nucleotides read TGTGCCAGCAGCCTCTGGGGCCGCACTGAAGCTTTCTTT. The V gene is TRBV14, the J gene TRBJ1-1; D possibly corresponds to TRBD1 (5 bases). Germline assignment: CDR1 SGHDN and CDR2 FVKESK. Trimming shortened V by 4 bases and J by 4 bases, and 10 bases separated the two germline ends. The CDR3 extends over 13 amino acids.

The V call is TRBV28, the J call TRBJ2-1; perhaps TRBD2 as D (5 bases). The V end lost 6 bases, the J end lost 2 bases, and 17 bases lay between the germline ends. This CDR3 region has 16 residues. Germline V gene data show CDR1 as MDHEN and CDR2 as SYDVKM. CDR3 residues: CASSKRSRLTYNEQFF. As DNA, the CDR3 is TGTGCCAGCAGCAAGCGGTCCCGACTTACCTACAATGAGCAGTTCTTC.

The chain combines TRBV28 with TRBJ2-7; TRBD1 might be the D (5 bases). V was cut by 7 bases and J by 1 base, with 11 bases left in between. Germline V CDR1 and CDR2: MDHEN, SYDVKM. The CDR3 covers 13 residues. CDR3 coding DNA: TGTGCCAGCACCATCGACAGTTCCTACGAGCAGTACTTC. It codes for CASTIDSSYEQYF. The full variable domain, in which reference TRBV28 and TRBJ2-7 provide the parts outside the CDR3, is DVKVTQSSRYLVKRTGEKVFLECVQDMDHENMFWYRQDPGLGLRLIYFSYDVKMKEKGDIPEGYSVSREKKERFSLILESASTNQTSMYLCASTIDSSYEQYFGPGTRLTVT.

The V and J genes are TRBV5-1 and TRBJ2-7; D may match TRBD1 or TRBD2 (5 bases each). The CDR3 length is 14 residues. Germline CDR1 is SGHRS and CDR2 is YFSETQ. Deletions cut 3 bases from V and 3 bases from J, with 13 bases between. This CDR3 reads CASSSGPSGYEQYF. CDR3 nucleotide sequence: TGCGCCAGCAGCTCGGGGCCATCGGGCTACGAGCAGTACTTC.

This chain connects TRBV7-9 to TRBJ2-7, with TRBD1 matching 10 bases. CDR1 is SEHNR, CDR2 FQNEAQ, per germline (reference sequence). Unmatched junction bases numbered 5, after V lost 3 bases and J lost 3 bases. The CDR3 covers 15 residues. The CDR3 loop reads CASSLPGTGVYEQYF. For the CDR3, the DNA is TGTGCCAGCAGCTTGCCCGGGACAGGGGTCTACGAGCAGTACTTC. The entire variable domain, with the rest obtained from reference TRBV7-9 and TRBJ2-7, is as follows: DTGVSQNPRHKITKRGQNVTFRCDPISEHNRLYWYRQTLGQGPEFLTYFQNEAQLEKSRLLSDRFSAERPKGSFSTLEIQRTEQGDSAMYLCASSLPGTGVYEQYFGPGTRLTVT.

The chain links TRBV7-6 to TRBJ2-1, with D perhaps given as TRBD1 or TRBD2 (6 bases each). The CDR3 sequence is 17 residues long. Germline V gene lookup returns CDR1 SGHVS and CDR2 FNYEAQ. The ends were cut back, 3 bases at V and 7 bases at J, with 22 bases in the middle. The CDR3 spells CASSFGGRRLGGNEQFF. The CDR3 coding sequence is TGTGCCAGCAGCTTTGGGGGGCGGCGCCTCGGGGGTAATGAGCAGTTCTTC.

The V call is TRBV5-4, the J call TRBJ1-4; maybe TRBD1 (5 bases). The ends were cut back, 2 bases at V and 4 bases at J, with 9 bases in the middle. Germline lookup yields CDR1 SGHNT and CDR2 YYREEE (reference sequence). The CDR3 loop spans 14 amino acids. Written as DNA, the CDR3 is TGTGCCAGCAGCTTAGACAGCGATAATGAAAAACTGTTTTTT. Residues: CASSLDSDNEKLFF.

The genes are TRBV28 and TRBJ2-5; perhaps TRBD1 as D (5 bases). The germline V gene encodes CDR1 MDHEN and CDR2 SYDVKM. This CDR3 comprises 15 residues. Trimming cost V 3 bases and J 5 bases, with 16 bases left between them. CDR3 amino acids: CASSFPRQSPETQYF. The CDR3 DNA follows: TGTGCCAGCAGTTTTCCCCGACAGTCGCCGGAGACCCAGTACTTC.

This chain links TRBV7-8 with TRBJ1-1; D is ambiguous. CDR1 and CDR2 (germline): SGHVS, FQNEAQ. CDR3 length equals 15 residues. V gave up 5 bases and J gave up 0 bases, with 13 bases separating them. CDR3 loop: CASSVSNSLNTEAFF. The CDR3 region has the DNA TGTGCCAGCAGCGTATCAAATAGCTTGAACACTGAAGCTTTCTTT. The full variable domain, with the rest looked up from reference TRBV7-8 and TRBJ1-1, is GAGVSQSPRYKVAKRGQDVALRCDPISGHVSLFWYQQALGQGPEFLTYFQNEAQLDKSGLPSDRFFAERPEGSVSTLKIQRTQQEDSAVYLCASSVSNSLNTEAFFGQGTRLTVV.

DNA for the CDR3: TGCGCCAGCAGCCCCTTTAGGAACACCGGGGAGCTGTTTTTT. Protein product: CASSPFRNTGELFF. The chain joins TRBV5-1 to TRBJ2-2; D not certain. CDR1 is SGHRS and CDR2 is YFSETQ in the germline V gene. V was cut by 4 bases and J by 1 base, with 8 bases left in between. This CDR3 has 14 amino acids.

This rearrangement joins TRBV29-1 to TRBJ2-7; D is tentatively TRBD1 or TRBD2 (5 bases each). The CDR3 is made up of 14 amino acids. Between the trimmed V and J ends, which lost 6 bases and 0 bases, there was a span of 15 bases. CDR1 SQVTM and CDR2 ANQGSEA come from the germline V gene. CDR3 coding DNA: TGCAGCGTCGAGGGGACCGGTGTCTCCTACGAGCAGTACTTC. It yields the protein CSVEGTGVSYEQYF.

V is TRBV27 and J is TRBJ1-6; D not resolved. The CDR3 spans 13 residues. Per germline, CDR1 MNHEY and CDR2 SMNVEV (reference sequence). V lost 0 bases and J lost 5, with 2 bases in between. In DNA form, the CDR3 reads TGTGCCAGCAGTTTATCTAATAATTCACCCCTCCACTTT. Residues: CASSLSNNSPLHF.

The V call is TRBV28, the J call TRBJ1-2; D gene ambiguous. The ends were cut back, 8 bases at V and 0 bases at J, with 13 bases in the middle. The germline V gene encodes CDR1 MDHEN and CDR2 SYDVKM. This CDR3 contains 14 residues. CDR3 sequence: CASRWIGTNYGYTF. DNA for the CDR3: TGTGCCAGCCGATGGATAGGGACTAACTATGGCTACACCTTC.

The chain links TRBV11-2 to TRBJ1-2; a weak D match, TRBD1 (6 bases). The length of the CDR3 is 15 residues. Germline V CDR1 and CDR2: SGHAT, FQNNGV. Trimming took off 3 bases at V and 0 bases at J, with 11 bases between the two ends. The CDR3 sequence is CASSLDSVTNYGYTF. In DNA, the CDR3 is TGTGCCAGCAGCTTGGACAGTGTAACTAACTATGGCTACACCTTC.